This TCR beta chain comes out of a study of cytomegalovirus exposure and HLA in healthy donors. Study summary: A subsequent analysis reported that the 120 validation repertoires were produced on the same platform that had also been used for the 666 first-cohort repertoires.

Sequencing was performed with immunoSEQ multiplex PCR; in TCRdb, only in-frame clones are kept and a portion is missing. The sample has nearly 200,000 clones; approximately 82% are singletons. Study-level findings and limits: High specificity and sensitivity for cytomegalovirus status were reported for the classifier. In vitro, a few CMV-associated chains proved specific for CMV antigens. Cytomegalovirus-associated status was assigned to about 150 TCR beta chains.

Germline trimming cut 3 bases from V and 4 bases from J; bases unmatched to any gene: 8. Germline lookup yields CDR1 LNHDA and CDR2 SQIVND (reference sequence). This CDR3 has 15 residues. For this clone: What it recognizes is unknown.

The chain links TRBV19 to TRBJ1-1, with 7 bases aligning to TRBD1. Sequencing input: PBMCs. The origin of this receptor is a woman in her thirties in good health and CMV-seropositive. DNA of the CDR3: TGTGCCAGTAGTATTGTCGTGAACAGGGGCACTGAAGCTTTCTTT. Translated: CASSIVVNRGTEAFF.